This T cell receptor (beta chain) was sequenced during a study of identifying expanded T cells in peripheral blood. Study-wide results and caveats: Two-week clone count variance significantly increased as total template count grew.

Profiled with immunoSEQ multiplex PCR; TCRdb holds only in-frame clones, not every one. The sample holds 85,000 to 95,000 clones; about nine tenths are singletons and the top ten take about 4%. The V gene lost 4 bases and the J gene lost 0 bases, with 13 bases spanning the gap. CDR3 length: 16 amino acids. Germline CDR1 KGHSH, CDR2 LQKENI. About this clone: Its antigen remains unknown.

Sequencing was done on a sample of blood. This sequence originates from a person aged 18 to 75 in good health. The chain links TRBV18 to TRBJ1-3, with unresolved D. The CDR3 protein is CASSRGKGNSGNTIYF. The CDR3 DNA reads TGTGCCAGCTCACGCGGAAAGGGAAACTCTGGAAACACCATATATTTT. Variable domain in full (rest from reference TRBV18 and TRBJ1-3): NAGVMQNPRHLVRRRGQEARLRCSPMKGHSHVYWYRQLPEEGLKFMVYLQKENIIDESGMPKERFSAEFPKEGPSILRIQQVVRGDSAAYFCASSRGKGNSGNTIYFGEGSWLTVV.